This T cell receptor (beta chain) was obtained from a study of T cells after yellow fever vaccination. Overall study findings and caveats: Booster samples showed a return of most primary-vaccination clones (around 96% CD4, 88% CD8). The secondary response was weaker, and its peak arrived faster, on day 5 versus 15. Only a minor proportion of clonotypes was detected across both CD4 and CD8 compartments.

The sample holds many counts of this clonotype. Its target is not known. The 5'RACE template-switching step produced TCR cDNA and added a universal primer site and UMIs. In TCRdb, the 5' RACE reads were re-called with MiXCR into one record per CDR3 protein. This table has more than 120,000 distinct CDR3 sequences, more than 6% appearing once. The CDR3 loop spans 16 amino acids. Germline assignment: CDR1 LNHDA and CDR2 SQIVND (reference sequence). V dropped 6 bases and J dropped 2; count of bases not matched to a gene: 8. This clonotype was sampled from a man aged 30 to 45 who received the YFV17D yellow fever vaccine. The chain joins TRBV19 to TRBJ2-1, with 9 bases identical to TRBD2. Here the sequenced sample was CD4+ T cells sorted from PBMCs, taken 5 days after the yellow fever booster vaccination. CDR3 in amino acids: CASRYSTSGAYNEQFF. The CDR3 region has the DNA TGTGCCAGTAGGTACTCGACTAGCGGAGCCTACAATGAGCAGTTCTTC.